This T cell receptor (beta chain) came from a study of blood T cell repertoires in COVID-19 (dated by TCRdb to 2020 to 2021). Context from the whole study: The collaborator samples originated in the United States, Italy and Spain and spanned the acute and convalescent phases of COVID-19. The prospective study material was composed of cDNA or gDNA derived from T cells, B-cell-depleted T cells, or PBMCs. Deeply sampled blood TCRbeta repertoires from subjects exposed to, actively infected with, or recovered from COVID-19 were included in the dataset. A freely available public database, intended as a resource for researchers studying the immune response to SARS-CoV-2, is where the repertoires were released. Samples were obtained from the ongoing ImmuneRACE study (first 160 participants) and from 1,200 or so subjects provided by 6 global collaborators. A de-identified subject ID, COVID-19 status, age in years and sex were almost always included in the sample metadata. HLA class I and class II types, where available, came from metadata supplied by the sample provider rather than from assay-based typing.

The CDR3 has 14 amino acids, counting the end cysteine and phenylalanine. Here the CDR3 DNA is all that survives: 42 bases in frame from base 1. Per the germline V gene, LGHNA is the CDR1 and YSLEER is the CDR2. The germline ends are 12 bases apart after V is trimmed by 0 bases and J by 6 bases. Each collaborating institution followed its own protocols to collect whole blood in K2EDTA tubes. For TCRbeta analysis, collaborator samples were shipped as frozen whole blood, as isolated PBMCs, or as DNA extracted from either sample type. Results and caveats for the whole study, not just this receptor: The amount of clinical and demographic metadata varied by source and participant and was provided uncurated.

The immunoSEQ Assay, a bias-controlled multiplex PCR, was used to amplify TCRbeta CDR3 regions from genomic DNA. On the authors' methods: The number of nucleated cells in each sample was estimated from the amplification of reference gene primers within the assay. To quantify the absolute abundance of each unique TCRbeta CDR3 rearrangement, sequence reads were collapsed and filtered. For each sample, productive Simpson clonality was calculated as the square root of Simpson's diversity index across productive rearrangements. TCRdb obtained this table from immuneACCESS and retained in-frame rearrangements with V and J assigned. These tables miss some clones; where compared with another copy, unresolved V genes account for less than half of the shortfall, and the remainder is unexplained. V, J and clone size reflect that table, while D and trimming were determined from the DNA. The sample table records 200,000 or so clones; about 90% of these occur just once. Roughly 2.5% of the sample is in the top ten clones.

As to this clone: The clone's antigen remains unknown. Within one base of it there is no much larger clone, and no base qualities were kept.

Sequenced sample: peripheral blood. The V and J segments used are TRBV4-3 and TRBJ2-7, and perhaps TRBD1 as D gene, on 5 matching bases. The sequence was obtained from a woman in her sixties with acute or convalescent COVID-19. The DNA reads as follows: TGCGCCAGCAGCCAAGATCTGGCTAGGGGCGAGCAGTACTTC. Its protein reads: CASSQDLARGEQYF.